These 23 T cell receptor beta chains came from one sample sequenced in a study of blood T cell repertoires in COVID-19. The protocol was immunoSEQ multiplex PCR, while the TCRdb copy is restricted to in-frame clones and leaves out a portion. The repertoire holds some 220,000 clones, with around 86% as singletons. Specimen: peripheral blood. These receptor sequences come from a woman between 65 and 79 years old with COVID-19, enrolled during active disease.

The V call is TRBV28, the J call TRBJ2-7, with 10 bases lining up with TRBD1. The junction had 9 bases not matched to a gene; V was cut back by 7 bases and J by 3 bases. The CDR3 covers 15 residues. The germline gives CDR1 MDHEN, CDR2 SYDVKM. The CDR3 DNA is TGTGCCAGCAACCCCCCGGGGGACAGGGGCTACGAGCAGTACTTC. Translated, it gives CASNPPGDRGYEQYF.

This clone has a handful of counts. This chain uses TRBV6-5 with TRBJ2-7; the match to TRBD1 covers 9 bases. The germline V gene encodes CDR1 MNHEY and CDR2 SVGAGI. Germline trimming cut 6 bases from V and 3 bases from J; bases unmatched to any gene: 3. The CDR3 contains 13 residues. The CDR3 DNA is TGTGCCAGCAGGCGGACAGGGGTCTACGAGCAGTACTTC. This sequence encodes CASRRTGVYEQYF.

This clone was seen more than once but under ten times. The chain couples TRBV29-1 to TRBJ1-6; D perhaps matches TRBD1 (5 bases). Germline CDR1 and CDR2: SQVTM and ANQGSEA. V gave up 7 bases and J gave up 3 bases, with 10 bases separating them. This CDR3 is 13 amino acids long. CDR3 coding DNA: TGCAGCGGACGTACAGGCTATAATTCACCCCTCCACTTT. This codes for CSGRTGYNSPLHF. The whole variable domain, remainder taken from reference TRBV29-1 and TRBJ1-6, is SAVISQKPSRDICQRGTSLTIQCQVDSQVTMMFWYRQQPGQSLTLIATANQGSEATYESGFVIDKFPISRPNLTFSTLTVSNMSPEDSSIYLCSGRTGYNSPLHFGNGTRLTVT.

The V call is TRBV3-1 (or the pseudogene TRBV3-2), the J call TRBJ1-1, with unresolved D. Trimming took off 4 bases at V and 2 bases at J, with 11 bases between the two ends. This CDR3 has 14 residues. Germline V gene data show CDR1 as LGHDT and CDR2 as YNNKEL (reference sequence). The CDR3 region is CASSLLGDNTEAFF. CDR3 sequence (DNA): TGTGCCAGCAGCCTCCTCGGGGATAACACTGAAGCTTTCTTT.

The chain employs TRBV5-1 and TRBJ1-2; tentatively, D is TRBD1 (5 bases). The germline V gene encodes CDR1 SGHRS and CDR2 YFSETQ. Trimming stripped 1 base from V and 7 bases from J, with 14 bases between. The CDR3 has 14 residues. DNA for the CDR3: TGCGCCAGCAGCTTGACAGGCGGGCGGGGTGGCTACACCTTC. Translated, it gives CASSLTGGRGGYTF.

This chain uses TRBV27 with TRBJ2-3; maybe TRBD2 (6 bases). Trimming shortened V by 4 bases and J by 4 bases, and 15 bases separated the two germline ends. This CDR3 contains 15 residues. Germline assignment: CDR1 MNHEY and CDR2 SMNVEV (reference sequence). The chain's CDR3 is CASSSRLGMADTQYF. In DNA, the CDR3 is TGTGCCAGCAGTTCGCGACTAGGGATGGCAGATACGCAGTATTTT.

This sequence joins TRBV21-1 and TRBJ2-2; no DNA check was done on the table's D call, TRBD2. TRBV21-1 is flagged as a pseudogene. This CDR3 comprises 10 residues. The CDR3 loop is CAGGNGELFF. In DNA form, the CDR3 reads TGTGCCGGGGGGAACGGGGAGCTGTTTTTT.

This chain uses TRBV28 with TRBJ2-7, with D possibly matching TRBD1 (6 bases). This CDR3 spans 14 amino acids. V was cut by 5 bases and J by 2 bases, with 13 bases left in between. Looked up from germline, CDR1 is MDHEN and CDR2 is SYDVKM. The CDR3 region has the DNA TGTGCCAGCAGTCTGAACAGGGTCCCCTACGAGCAGTACTTC. This gives the protein CASSLNRVPYEQYF.

In the case of this clone: The sample has other DNA sequences that encode this CDR3 too. This rearrangement joins TRBV9 to TRBJ1-6; D is ambiguous. The CDR3 consists of 16 residues. The germline gives CDR1 SGDLS, CDR2 YYNGEE. Trimming stripped 0 bases from V and 0 bases from J, with 7 bases between. The CDR3 here is CASSVGASSYNSPLHF. In DNA, the CDR3 is TGTGCCAGCAGCGTAGGGGCCAGCTCCTATAATTCACCCCTCCACTTT.

The genes are TRBV5-1 and TRBJ2-5, with D maybe TRBD1 (6 bases). The CDR3 spans 15 residues. V was cut by 3 bases and J by 3 bases, with 15 bases left in between. CDR1 SGHRS and CDR2 YFSETQ come from the germline V gene. CDR3 residues: CASSYQQGTKETQYF. The CDR3 DNA is TGCGCCAGCAGCTACCAACAGGGAACGAAAGAGACCCAGTACTTC.

This rearrangement joins TRBV18 to TRBJ2-1, with unresolved D. Germline V CDR1 and CDR2: KGHSH, LQKENI. The CDR3 sequence is 19 residues long. V gave up 3 bases and J gave up 4 bases, with 25 bases separating them. The CDR3 protein is CASSPVRGSAVLLYNEQFF. Written as DNA, the CDR3 is TGTGCCAGCTCACCGGTACGTGGTTCGGCGGTCCTCCTTTACAATGAGCAGTTCTTC.

V and J are TRBV28 and TRBJ2-7, with TRBD2 matching 9 bases. Germline values: CDR1 MDHEN, CDR2 SYDVKM. CDR3 length equals 16 residues. V lost 5 bases, J lost 12 bases, and 20 bases stayed unmatched. The CDR3 protein is CASSPPTELSGRPRYF. The CDR3 nucleotides read TGTGCCAGCAGTCCACCGACGGAACTTAGCGGGAGACCACGGTACTTC.

The chain combines TRBV29-1 with TRBJ2-7; 8 bases map to TRBD2. The CDR3 contains 14 residues. Germline loops: CDR1 SQVTM, CDR2 ANQGSEA. V trimming: 7 bases; J trimming: 4 bases; junction bases outside the gene matches: 12. The CDR3 here is CSAIKRGRSYEQYF. The CDR3 DNA sequence: TGCAGCGCCATTAAGCGCGGGAGGTCTTACGAGCAGTACTTC.

Only a few counts were recorded for this clone. The V gene is TRBV19, the J gene TRBJ2-7; TRBD2 aligns across 11 bases. Germline CDR1 reads LNHDA; CDR2 reads SQIVND (reference sequence). The J segment lost 6 bases and the V segment lost 4 bases, leaving 8 bases of the junction unmatched. The CDR3 consists of 15 residues. The CDR3 DNA reads TGTGCCAGTAGTACCGGGACTAGCGGCGCTCGCGAGCAGTACTTC. It codes for CASSTGTSGAREQYF.

The chain has TRBV11-2 and TRBJ2-3; weak D call: TRBD2 (6 bases). V lost 2 bases to trimming and J lost 2 bases, with 11 bases between them. Germline-derived CDR1 and CDR2 are SGHAT and FQNNGV. This CDR3 region has 15 residues. The CDR3 sequence: CASSLRGGNTDTQYF. The CDR3, as DNA: TGTGCCAGCAGCTTACGAGGAGGGAACACAGATACGCAGTATTTT.

This clone was seen only once. This rearrangement joins TRBV10-1 to TRBJ2-7, with D possibly matching TRBD1 (6 bases). This CDR3 has 14 residues. V was clipped by 3 bases and J by 2 bases, with 11 bases between them. The germline CDR1 and CDR2 sequences are WNHNN and SYGVQD (reference sequence). The CDR3 reads CASSETRGPYEQYF. DNA of the CDR3: TGCGCCAGCAGTGAAACCAGGGGTCCCTACGAGCAGTACTTC.

This clone turned up a few times. This chain connects TRBV4-2 to TRBJ1-2, with 7 bases that match TRBD1. Germline CDR1 and CDR2: LGHNA and YNFKEQ. CDR3 length equals 15 residues. V lost 7 bases, J lost 4 bases, and 12 bases stayed unmatched. This CDR3 reads CASTPAGQDFYGYTF. The CDR3 DNA reads TGTGCCAGCACCCCGGCAGGACAGGATTTCTATGGCTACACCTTC.

The CDR3 sequence is CGGASGSTDTQYF. DNA for the CDR3: TGTGGGGGAGCCAGTGGGAGCACAGATACGCAGTATTTT. V and J are TRBV18 and TRBJ2-3, with D tentatively TRBD2 (5 bases). The CDR3 has 13 residues. Germline V gene sequence: CDR1 KGHSH, CDR2 LQKENI.

This chain links TRBV5-1 with TRBJ1-1, with D maybe TRBD1 (6 bases). V was trimmed by 3 bases and J by 3 bases, leaving 12 bases between them. This CDR3 has 14 residues. Germline V lookup: CDR1 SGHRS, CDR2 YFSETQ. CDR3 in amino acids: CASSYLGGDTEAFF. CDR3 DNA: TGCGCCAGCAGCTATCTAGGGGGGGACACTGAAGCTTTCTTT.

This clone was counted between two and nine times. V is TRBV6-5 and J is TRBJ2-7, with D possibly TRBD1 on 6 matching bases. Germline CDR1 MNHEY, CDR2 SVGAGI. This CDR3 is built from 14 residues. V was clipped by 6 bases and J by 2 bases, with 14 bases between them. The CDR3 nucleotides read TGTGCCAGCAGGTCTGCGACAGGTACCTACGAGCAGTACTTC. It yields the protein CASRSATGTYEQYF.

The chain is built from TRBV15 and TRBJ1-2, with D possibly being TRBD1 (5 bases). CDR1 LNHNV and CDR2 YYDKDF come from the germline V gene (reference sequence). V lost 5 bases and J lost 4, with 23 bases in between. The CDR3 totals 17 residues. Here the CDR3 reads CATSPTAGRAGGYGYTF. The DNA for the CDR3 is TGTGCCACCAGCCCTACTGCCGGCAGGGCGGGGGGCTATGGCTACACCTTC. The whole variable domain, remainder taken from reference TRBV15 and TRBJ1-2, is DAMVIQNPRYQVTQFGKPVTLSCSQTLNHNVMYWYQQKSSQAPKLLFHYYDKDFNNEADTPDNFQSRRPNTSFCFLDIRSPGLGDTAMYLCATSPTAGRAGGYGYTFGSGTRLTVV.

V and J are TRBV28 and TRBJ1-3; D may be TRBD1 (6 bases). Trimming took 7 bases from V and 0 from J, leaving 10 bases between them. Germline lookup yields CDR1 MDHEN and CDR2 SYDVKM. The CDR3 runs 14 residues. The CDR3 nucleotides are TGTGCCAGCATAGACAGGAGCTCTGGAAACACCATATATTTT. Translating gives CASIDRSSGNTIYF.

V is TRBV12-3 or TRBV12-4 and J is TRBJ2-7; D is possibly TRBD2 (6 bases). V was clipped by 7 bases and J by 10 bases, with 17 bases between them. The CDR3 is 12 amino acids. Here the CDR3 reads CASTSGGTSQYF. The CDR3 coding sequence is TGTGCCAGCACTTCCGGGGGTACGAGCCAGTACTTC.